These 28 T cell receptor beta chains share one sample of origin, sequenced in a study of blood T cell repertoires in COVID-19 (dated by TCRdb to between 2020 and 2021). Libraries were built with the immunoSEQ multiplex PCR assay. TCRdb limited this immuneACCESS table to in-frame rearrangements with V and J called. A share of clones is missing; checked studies link under half to unresolved V genes, and the rest is unexplained. In all, the sample holds approximately 290,000 clones, and roughly 84% of those were seen once. The ten biggest clones cover approximately 14% of the sample. The sequenced material came from peripheral blood. These receptor sequences come from a person aged 65-85 years with COVID-19, enrolled during active disease.

The chain is built from TRBV28 and TRBJ2-3, with 8 positions matching TRBD1. This CDR3 has 15 residues. With 2 bases clipped from V and 5 bases from J, the junction kept 6 bases outside the gene matches. Germline V gene data show CDR1 as MDHEN and CDR2 as SYDVKM. CDR3 nucleotide sequence: TGTGCCAGCAGTTTACGCGGACAGGGACTAGATACGCAGTATTTT. It specifies CASSLRGQGLDTQYF.

In its sample, this clone was seen a few times. The rearrangement joins TRBV5-8 to TRBJ1-2; D might be TRBD1 (6 bases). Germline V lookup: CDR1 SGHTS, CDR2 YDEGEE. CDR3 length: 17 residues. V lost 2 bases and J 12 bases, leaving 29 bases between the germline ends. The CDR3 DNA follows: TGTGCCAGCAGCTTACACGCCTCGACAGGACTTTTGTTTGTTCACACCTTC. As protein: CASSLHASTGLLFVHTF.

The chain joins TRBV19 to TRBJ2-2; 7 positions agree with TRBD2. Germline V lookup: CDR1 LNHDA, CDR2 SQIVND (reference sequence). The V gene end was trimmed by 4 bases and the J gene end by 6 bases; junction bases not matched to a gene: 11. CDR3 length: 16 amino acids. The CDR3 DNA follows: TGTGCCAGTAGTAGGGGAGGGACGGTTTCTGCCGGGGAGCTGTTTTTT. Its protein product is CASSRGGTVSAGELFF.

The chain links TRBV15 to TRBJ2-5; D gene ambiguous. V gave up 1 base and J gave up 1 base, with 4 bases separating them. The CDR3 extends over 13 amino acids. CDR1 LNHNV and CDR2 YYDKDF come from the germline V gene (reference sequence). The CDR3 sequence: CATSRGAQETQYF. CDR3 nucleotide sequence: TGTGCCACCAGCAGAGGGGCCCAAGAGACCCAGTACTTC.

The rearrangement joins TRBV6-6 to TRBJ1-2, with D perhaps TRBD1 (5 bases). The germline V gene encodes CDR1 MNHNY and CDR2 SVGAGI (reference sequence). This CDR3 contains 14 residues. Trimming took off 0 bases at V and 5 bases at J, with 10 bases between the two ends. In nucleotides, the CDR3 is TGTGCCAGCAGTTACTCTGGGGGGATATATGGCTACACCTTC. It encodes CASSYSGGIYGYTF.

This clone was observed a few times. The CDR3 region is CASSTGLAGGFAQYF. The CDR3 bases are TGTGCCAGCAGCACAGGACTAGCGGGAGGGTTTGCGCAGTACTTC. The chain couples TRBV9 to TRBJ2-7; 15 bases match TRBD2. CDR1 and CDR2 (germline): SGDLS, YYNGEE. Trimming took 4 bases from V and 9 from J; bases not matched to a gene: 8. This CDR3 has 15 amino acids.

The chain is built from TRBV7-2 and TRBJ1-5, with unresolved D. The ends were cut back, 0 bases at V and 2 bases at J, with 5 bases in the middle. From germline, CDR1 is SGHTA and CDR2 FQGNSA. CDR3 length: 14 amino acids. For the CDR3, the DNA is TGTGCCAGCAGCTTAGCGCGAGGCAATCAGCCCCAGCATTTT. Translated, it gives CASSLARGNQPQHF.

The rearrangement joins TRBV5-1 to TRBJ2-1, with a possible D match to TRBD2 (6 bases). The CDR3 is made up of 14 amino acids. In germline, CDR1 is SGHRS, CDR2 YFSETQ. V shed 1 base and J shed 9 bases, with 14 bases lying between them. CDR3 sequence (DNA): TGCGCCAGCAGCTTGTTATCCGCCGGGAGTGAGCAGTTCTTC. This codes for CASSLLSAGSEQFF. Using reference TRBV5-1 and TRBJ2-1 for the parts outside the CDR3, the full variable domain is KAGVTQTPRYLIKTRGQQVTLSCSPISGHRSVSWYQQTPGQGLQFLFEYFSETQRNKGNFPGRFSGRQFSNSRSEMNVSTLELGDSALYLCASSLLSAGSEQFFGPGTRLTVL.

The V call is TRBV4-1, the J call TRBJ2-5; 10 bases map to TRBD2. This CDR3 has 15 residues. V shed 1 base and J 4 bases; nucleotides not matched to a gene: 3. Looked up from germline, CDR1 is MGHRA and CDR2 is YSYEKL. CDR3 DNA sequence: TGCGCCAGCAGCCAAGCAGCGGGGGGGCTAGAGACCCAGTACTTC. Protein sequence: CASSQAAGGLETQYF.

This chain links TRBV4-3 with TRBJ1-2, with D perhaps TRBD1 (5 bases). The CDR3 is 13 residues long. Germline CDR1 LGHNA, CDR2 YSLEER. V lost 1 base and J 6 bases, leaving 9 bases between the germline ends. CDR3: CASSQVQGHGYTF. CDR3 DNA: TGCGCCAGCAGCCAAGTTCAGGGCCATGGCTACACCTTC.

The chain combines TRBV20-1 with TRBJ1-1; no definite D call. Trimming cost V 2 bases and J 5 bases, with 6 bases left between them. CDR1 and CDR2 (germline): DFQATT, SNEGSKA (reference sequence). The CDR3 consists of 11 residues. DNA of the CDR3: TGCAGTGCTAGATATTATACTGAAGCTTTCTTT. Translating it yields CSARYYTEAFF.

The chain has TRBV28 and TRBJ2-1; D remains ambiguous. Trimming left V 6 bases short and J 9 bases short, with 12 bases between. The CDR3 totals 12 residues. Germline assignment: CDR1 MDHEN and CDR2 SYDVKM. DNA for the CDR3: TGTGCCAGCAGAGAACCCTCCGGTGAGCAGTTCTTC. It is translated as CASREPSGEQFF.

This chain links TRBV11-2 with TRBJ2-5, with 8 bases lining up with TRBD1. Trimming took 2 bases from V and 4 from J; bases not matched to a gene: 9. The CDR3 totals 16 residues. Per germline, CDR1 SGHAT and CDR2 FQNNGV. The CDR3 reads CASSLFSGTGGETQYF. CDR3 nucleotide sequence: TGTGCCAGCAGCTTATTTTCGGGAACAGGGGGAGAGACCCAGTACTTC.

The CDR3 coding sequence is TGTGCCAGCAGCTTAATTGGCGGGCGGAGCACCGGGGAGCTGTTTTTT. It specifies CASSLIGGRSTGELFF. The rearrangement joins TRBV11-1 to TRBJ2-2, with a tentative D call TRBD2 (5 bases). The CDR3 totals 16 residues. Germline V CDR1 and CDR2: SGHAT, FQDESV (reference sequence). V was trimmed by 2 bases and J by 4 bases, leaving 14 bases between them.

This sequence joins TRBV6-4 and TRBJ2-7, with 8 bases lining up with TRBD1. The CDR3 loop spans 13 amino acids. Germline assignment: CDR1 MRHNA and CDR2 SNTAGT. V lost 6 bases to trimming and J lost 3 bases; unmatched junction nucleotides: 4. CDR3 loop: CASSLGQGYEQYF. In nucleotides, the CDR3 is TGTGCCAGCAGCCTTGGACAGGGCTACGAGCAGTACTTC.

The rearrangement joins TRBV7-3 to TRBJ2-7; 11 positions match TRBD2. The CDR3 runs 15 residues. The germline V gene encodes CDR1 SGHTA and CDR2 FQGTGA. Trimming removed 2 bases from V and 7 bases from J; junction bases left unmatched: 7. DNA for the CDR3: TGTGCCAGCAGCTTACTAGCGGGGGGTATGGGAGAGCAGTACTTC. Its protein is CASSLLAGGMGEQYF.

The chain is built from TRBV15 and TRBJ2-5, with a possible D match to TRBD1 (5 bases). The CDR3 spans 16 residues. The germline V and J ends were trimmed by 0 bases and 4 bases, with 15 bases remaining between them. The germline CDR1 and CDR2 sequences are LNHNV and YYDKDF (reference sequence). The CDR3 here is CATSRDRPGQGETQYF. DNA for the CDR3: TGTGCCACCAGCAGAGATCGGCCAGGGCAGGGAGAGACCCAGTACTTC.

This chain connects TRBV7-2 to TRBJ1-2; 7 bases align to TRBD1. V lost 5 bases to trimming and J lost 4 bases; unmatched junction nucleotides: 10. CDR1 is SGHTA, CDR2 FQGNSA, per germline. The CDR3 sequence is 15 residues long. The CDR3 spells CASSRDRVVSYGYTF. CDR3 nucleotide sequence: TGTGCCAGCAGCCGCGACAGGGTGGTTAGCTATGGCTACACCTTC. Full variable domain (rest looked up from reference TRBV7-2 and TRBJ1-2): GAGVSQSPSNKVTEKGKDVELRCDPISGHTALYWYRQSLGQGLEFLIYFQGNSAPDKSGLPSDRFSAERTGGSVSTLTIQRTQQEDSAVYLCASSRDRVVSYGYTFGSGTRLTVV.

V is TRBV18 and J is TRBJ2-7; the match to TRBD2 covers 9 bases. Unmatched junction bases numbered 5, after V lost 2 bases and J lost 3 bases. Germline CDR1 reads KGHSH; CDR2 reads LQKENI. The CDR3 spans 15 residues. The CDR3 DNA reads TGTGCCAGCTCACCAGGCGGGGGGGACTACTACGAGCAGTACTTC. It encodes CASSPGGGDYYEQYF.

This clone was seen a single time. V usage is TRBV3-1 (or the pseudogene TRBV3-2) and J usage is TRBJ2-1; D might be TRBD1 (6 bases). This CDR3 has 14 residues. From germline, CDR1 is LGHDT and CDR2 YNNKEL (reference sequence). V gave up 4 bases and J gave up 4 bases, with 11 bases separating them. The CDR3 DNA reads TGTGCCAGCAGCCTTCAAACAGGGTACAATGAGCAGTTCTTC. Its translation: CASSLQTGYNEQFF.

The CDR3 DNA is TGTGCCAGCAGTCCCCCCCCAGGCAGGGAAAACAGGTACGAGCAGTACTTC. Amino acids: CASSPPPGRENRYEQYF. V gene TRBV28 combines with J gene TRBJ2-7; TRBD1 is a possible D gene (5 bases). CDR1 is MDHEN, CDR2 SYDVKM, per germline. V lost 5 bases to trimming and J lost 4 bases, with 24 bases between them. The CDR3 consists of 17 residues.

This clone was found once. The rearrangement links TRBV5-4 to TRBJ2-7, with D perhaps TRBD1 (5 bases). Trimming cost V 0 bases and J 0 bases, with 10 bases left between them. CDR1 is SGHNT and CDR2 is YYREEE in the germline V gene (reference sequence). The CDR3 runs 15 residues. The CDR3 reads CASSLGTRSSYEQYF. CDR3 nucleotide sequence: TGTGCCAGCAGCTTGGGGACACGAAGCTCCTACGAGCAGTACTTC.

In DNA form, the CDR3 reads TGTGCCAGCAGCTTCCTTTCCAGGGGAGGCTACACCTTC. Amino acid sequence: CASSFLSRGGYTF. J is TRBJ1-2 and V is TRBV5-8, with a possible D match to TRBD1 (6 bases). CDR3 length: 13 residues. CDR1 is SGHTS and CDR2 is YDEGEE in the germline V gene. V lost 2 bases and J 8 bases, leaving 13 bases between the germline ends.

The V call is TRBV24-1, the J call TRBJ2-1; 7 bases agree with TRBD1. The CDR3 has 17 residues. V shed 5 bases and J 3 bases; nucleotides not matched to a gene: 12. Germline CDR1 is KGHDR and CDR2 is SFDVKD. DNA for the CDR3: TGTGCCACCAGTGCCCCCCCGGGACAGACTTACTACAATGAGCAGTTCTTC. Protein product: CATSAPPGQTYYNEQFF.

This clone was observed once. This rearrangement joins TRBV14 to TRBJ2-3; 9 nucleotides line up with TRBD1. The CDR3 runs 17 residues. Trimming took 1 base from V and 2 from J; bases not matched to a gene: 7. CDR1 is SGHDN and CDR2 is FVKESK in the germline V gene. The CDR3 DNA reads TGTGCCAGCAGCCAAGGAGGACAGGGGAGAGACACAGATACGCAGTATTTT. Its translation is CASSQGGQGRDTDTQYF.

This chain links TRBV5-4 with TRBJ1-2; TRBD1 matches at 9 bases. V trimming: 3 bases; J trimming: 5 bases; junction bases outside the gene matches: 11. CDR3 length equals 16 residues. The germline gives CDR1 SGHNT, CDR2 YYREEE (reference sequence). This chain's CDR3 is CASSSGTGSLPYGYTF. CDR3 nucleotides: TGTGCCAGCAGCTCCGGGACAGGGTCCCTCCCTTATGGCTACACCTTC.

The CDR3 nucleotides are TGTGCCAGCAGCCAAGATAGGGGGAAGACGAACACCGGGGAGCTGTTTTTT. This codes for CASSQDRGKTNTGELFF. The V and J genes are TRBV3-1 (or the pseudogene TRBV3-2) and TRBJ2-2; D might be TRBD1 (6 bases). CDR1 LGHDT and CDR2 YNNKEL come from the germline V gene (reference sequence). The CDR3 loop spans 17 amino acids. V gave up 0 bases and J gave up 0 bases, with 11 bases separating them.

This chain joins TRBV11-2 and TRBJ2-5, with D possibly TRBD2 on 7 matching bases. The germline V and J ends were trimmed by 5 bases and 1 base, with 14 bases remaining between them. This CDR3 contains 15 residues. The germline V gene encodes CDR1 SGHAT and CDR2 FQNNGV. CDR3 region: CASSLGGALQETQYF. The CDR3 DNA reads as TGTGCCAGCAGCCTTGGGGGGGCCCTCCAAGAGACCCAGTACTTC.